The rows below give T cell receptor beta chains drawn from one sample of a study of cytomegalovirus exposure and HLA in healthy donors. This table comes from immunoSEQ multiplex PCR, and its TCRdb copy is limited to in-frame clones, with some not included. Altogether some 76,000 clones are present, 90% to 95% being singletons, with the ten largest covering approximately 2.1%. Input material: PBMCs. The source of these receptors is a woman under 30 in good health and CMV-seronegative. Both conserved end residues are part of each CDR3.

j_call: TRBJ2-3
v_call: TRBV4-1
cdr3_aa: CASSPGQRHLADTQYF

j_call: TRBJ2-3
v_call: TRBV7-9
cdr3_aa: CASALDTDTQYF

j_call: TRBJ2-5
v_call: TRBV7-2
cdr3_aa: CASSQSGGRQETQYF

j_call: TRBJ2-5
v_call: TRBV7-6
cdr3_aa: CASTPTGAPETQYF

j_call: TRBJ1-2
v_call: TRBV11-2
cdr3_aa: CASSLQTVRGYTF

j_call: TRBJ2-7
v_call: TRBV29-1
cdr3_aa: CSAETSGYEQYF

j_call: TRBJ2-7
v_call: TRBV7-8
cdr3_aa: CASSLPGQGAPNEQYF

j_call: TRBJ2-7
v_call: TRBV28
cdr3_aa: CASSLTGYRSYEQYF

j_call: TRBJ1-5
v_call: TRBV12-5
cdr3_aa: CASSTGTASNQPQHF

j_call: TRBJ2-2
v_call: TRBV27
cdr3_aa: CASSLPPGELFF

j_call: TRBJ2-3
v_call: TRBV6-5
cdr3_aa: CASRAQTRSDTQYF

j_call: TRBJ2-2
v_call: TRBV5-1
cdr3_aa: CASSLGLAENTGELFF

j_call: TRBJ1-1
v_call: TRBV5-1
cdr3_aa: CASKRDRGRTEAFF

j_call: TRBJ2-5
v_call: TRBV18
cdr3_aa: CASSPVQQETQYF

j_call: TRBJ2-2
v_call: TRBV6-6
cdr3_aa: CASSRPGVDTGELFF

j_call: TRBJ1-4
v_call: TRBV6-6
cdr3_aa: CASIKGLGTNEKLFF

j_call: TRBJ2-7
v_call: TRBV7-9
cdr3_aa: CASSLTGSSYEQYF

j_call: TRBJ2-1
v_call: TRBV14
cdr3_aa: CASSHDLAGGYNEQFF

j_call: TRBJ2-3
v_call: TRBV15
cdr3_aa: CATSSTPGQGTDTQYF

j_call: TRBJ2-3
v_call: TRBV30
cdr3_aa: CAWSPFFPGTSRDTQYF

j_call: TRBJ2-1
v_call: TRBV19
cdr3_aa: CASSQTGTSYNEQFF

j_call: TRBJ2-5
v_call: TRBV27
cdr3_aa: CASSPPPGLAGEETQYF

j_call: TRBJ1-5
v_call: TRBV19
cdr3_aa: CASSILPGQGNQPQHF

j_call: TRBJ2-7
v_call: TRBV27
cdr3_aa: CASSSDRVLLPYEQYF

j_call: TRBJ1-6
v_call: TRBV7-2
cdr3_aa: CASSPGHTNSPLHF

j_call: TRBJ2-3
v_call: TRBV25-1
cdr3_aa: CASSEGVAGGPDTQYF

j_call: TRBJ2-3
v_call: TRBV2
cdr3_aa: CASSFQGDTQYF

j_call: TRBJ2-1
v_call: TRBV5-4
cdr3_aa: CASSLEGLAGGPRYNEQFF

j_call: TRBJ2-5
v_call: TRBV11-2
cdr3_aa: CASSPGVETQYF

j_call: TRBJ2-7
v_call: TRBV2
cdr3_aa: CASRGTGVRNEQYF

j_call: TRBJ1-1
v_call: TRBV5-6
cdr3_aa: CASSLGSGGRTEAFF

j_call: TRBJ2-3
v_call: TRBV2
cdr3_aa: CASSRTGLAGGKDTQYF

j_call: TRBJ2-7
v_call: TRBV7-2
cdr3_aa: CASSRLAGGPYEQYF

j_call: TRBJ2-5
v_call: TRBV21-1
cdr3_aa: CASSKGREDQETQYF

j_call: TRBJ1-4
v_call: TRBV28
cdr3_aa: CASSPGQGIEKLFF

j_call: TRBJ2-1
v_call: TRBV7-8
cdr3_aa: CASSTHLADGWDEQFF

j_call: TRBJ2-2
v_call: TRBV20-1
cdr3_aa: CSATEQGWMFF

j_call: TRBJ2-5
v_call: TRBV19
cdr3_aa: CASSISRDQETQYF

j_call: TRBJ2-3
v_call: TRBV7-9
cdr3_aa: CASSPLGLAGDTDTQYF

j_call: TRBJ1-2
v_call: TRBV7-8
cdr3_aa: CASSPPAQEYYGYTF

j_call: TRBJ2-7
v_call: TRBV4-1
cdr3_aa: CASSQVGRVYEQYF

j_call: TRBJ2-3
v_call: TRBV19
cdr3_aa: CASVSGRDTDTQYF

j_call: TRBJ1-3
v_call: TRBV7-7
cdr3_aa: CASSFSKVGLASGNTIYF

j_call: TRBJ2-2
v_call: TRBV11-3
cdr3_aa: CASMGLAGIYNTGELFF

j_call: TRBJ2-7
v_call: TRBV28
cdr3_aa: CASSPSGLSNEQYF

j_call: TRBJ1-5
v_call: TRBV19
cdr3_aa: CASSIGGVGNQPQHF

j_call: TRBJ2-2
v_call: TRBV9
cdr3_aa: CASSVEDRTVIGELFF

j_call: TRBJ2-7
v_call: TRBV29-1
cdr3_aa: CSVEDSVEQYF

j_call: TRBJ2-7
v_call: TRBV5-1
cdr3_aa: CASSLGASGFPGDEQYF

j_call: TRBJ2-1
v_call: TRBV7-8
cdr3_aa: CASSLGTNALRQFF

j_call: TRBJ2-7
v_call: TRBV28
cdr3_aa: CAISSGRLSYEQYF